The 23 T cell receptor beta chains below all came from one sample that was sequenced in a study of blood T cell repertoires in COVID-19. Libraries were prepared by immunoSEQ multiplex PCR; TCRdb keeps only in-frame clonotypes and omits some of them. The table includes about 140,000 clones, less than 85% detected once. The source material was peripheral blood. The receptors were sampled from a woman of 80 years or more in a cohort sampled during active or convalescent COVID-19.

V is TRBV7-9 and J is TRBJ2-7; 8 bases are a match to TRBD1. J gave up 0 bases and V 5 bases, and 6 bases lay outside the gene matches. Germline lookup yields CDR1 SEHNR and CDR2 FQNEAQ (reference sequence). The CDR3 loop spans 15 amino acids. The CDR3 spells CASSKQGVSSYEQYF. Here the CDR3 DNA reads TGTGCCAGCAGCAAACAGGGGGTGAGCTCCTACGAGCAGTACTTC.

The chain carries TRBV30 and TRBJ2-1; D possibly corresponds to TRBD2 (6 bases). This CDR3 region has 14 residues. Germline V CDR1 and CDR2: GTSNPN, SVGIG (reference sequence). The V gene lost 4 bases and the J gene lost 0 bases, with 10 bases spanning the gap. CDR3 sequence: CAWTSANSYNEQFF. DNA for the CDR3: TGTGCCTGGACTAGCGCGAACTCCTACAATGAGCAGTTCTTC. Full variable domain (rest looked up from reference TRBV30 and TRBJ2-1): SQTIHQWPATLVQPVGSPLSLECTVEGTSNPNLYWYRQAAGRGLQLLFYSVGIGQISSEVPQNLSASRPQDRQFILSSKKLLLSDSGFYLCAWTSANSYNEQFFGPGTRLTVL.

V is TRBV12-5 and J is TRBJ2-1; possible D gene TRBD1, 7 bases. CDR3 size: 17 residues. Germline V gene lookup returns CDR1 LGHNT and CDR2 FRNRAP. V was pared by 0 bases and J by 5 bases, with 17 bases between. CDR3 bases: TGTGCTAGTGGTTTGGTTATTCTCCAGGGGGGCCACAATGAGCAGTTCTTC. Translating gives CASGLVILQGGHNEQFF.

The table lists this clone with a count of one. This chain joins TRBV12-2 and TRBJ2-5; the DNA was not compared with TRBD2, the D call given in the table. TRBV12-2 is a pseudogene. This CDR3 comprises 15 residues. The CDR3 sequence is CASRFLRAEQETQYF. In nucleotides, the CDR3 is TGTGCAAGTCGCTTCCTGAGGGCAGAACAAGAGACCCAGTACTTC.

This clone was observed a few times. The gene calls are TRBV3-1 (or the pseudogene TRBV3-2) and TRBJ1-3, with D possibly being TRBD1 (5 bases). The CDR3 loop spans 16 amino acids. In germline, CDR1 is LGHDT, CDR2 YNNKEL (reference sequence). With 1 base removed from V and 2 bases from J, the gap between germline ends came to 12 bases. CDR3 in DNA: TGTGCCAGCAGCCAAGGGGGGACGGGGGCTGGAAACACCATATATTTT. Its translation is CASSQGGTGAGNTIYF.

The sample holds a few counts of this clone. The J gene is TRBJ1-2, the V gene TRBV7-8; D possibly corresponds to TRBD1 (6 bases). The CDR3 length is 12 residues. Trimming took off 5 bases at V and 4 bases at J, with 8 bases between the two ends. Germline assignment: CDR1 SGHVS and CDR2 FQNEAQ. The CDR3: CASSGGGYGYTF. Here the CDR3 DNA reads TGTGCCAGCAGCGGGGGCGGCTATGGCTACACCTTC.

The chain uses TRBV18 and TRBJ1-1; D is unclear. This CDR3 spans 13 amino acids. Per the germline V gene, CDR1 is KGHSH and CDR2 is LQKENI. V was shortened by 2 bases and J by 6 bases, with 10 bases between the two germline ends. As DNA, the CDR3 is TGTGCCAGCTCACCAAGGAGTTTACCTGAAGCTTTCTTT. Amino acid sequence: CASSPRSLPEAFF. Combining the CDR3 with reference TRBV18 and TRBJ1-1 gives the whole variable domain NAGVMQNPRHLVRRRGQEARLRCSPMKGHSHVYWYRQLPEEGLKFMVYLQKENIIDESGMPKERFSAEFPKEGPSILRIQQVVRGDSAAYFCASSPRSLPEAFFGQGTRLTVV.

This sequence joins TRBV12-3 or TRBV12-4 and TRBJ2-5; 8 bases line up with TRBD2. The CDR3 extends over 11 amino acids. Germline trimming cut 7 bases from V and 7 bases from J; bases unmatched to any gene: 2. The CDR3 spells CASTRGGTQYF. CDR3 DNA sequence: TGTGCCAGCACCCGGGGGGGGACCCAGTACTTC.

This sequence joins TRBV7-2 and TRBJ2-7, with TRBD1 matching 7 bases. Germline-derived CDR1 and CDR2 are SGHTA and FQGNSA. This CDR3 comprises 14 residues. The J segment lost 2 bases and the V segment lost 2 bases, leaving 3 bases of the junction unmatched. CDR3 amino acids: CASSLFQGAYEQYV. Written as DNA, the CDR3 is TGTGCCAGCAGCTTATTCCAGGGGGCCTACGAGCAGTACGTC.

The chain recombines TRBV5-8 with TRBJ2-3, with D possibly matching TRBD2 (5 bases). Germline loops: CDR1 SGHTS, CDR2 YDEGEE. The CDR3 contains 17 residues. Trimming took off 1 base at V and 0 bases at J, with 15 bases between the two ends. The CDR3 coding sequence is TGTGCCAGCAGCTTGCCGGGAAAGGGAACTAGCACAGATACGCAGTATTTT. This translates into CASSLPGKGTSTDTQYF.

This chain joins TRBV24-1 and TRBJ2-5; D is unresolved. Trimming pared 4 bases from V and 5 bases from J, leaving 13 bases between. This CDR3 comprises 14 residues. Germline V gene lookup returns CDR1 KGHDR and CDR2 SFDVKD. CDR3 amino acids: CATSEPPPMETQYF. The CDR3 nucleotides read TGTGCCACCAGTGAGCCACCCCCTATGGAGACCCAGTACTTC.

The chain recombines TRBV10-3 with TRBJ2-3; D is perhaps TRBD1 (6 bases). The V gene lost 4 bases and the J gene lost 3 bases, with 11 bases spanning the gap. Per germline, CDR1 ENHRY and CDR2 SYGVKD. The CDR3 has 14 amino acids. The CDR3 reads CAISVAGETDTQYF. Written as DNA, the CDR3 is TGTGCCATCAGTGTGGCAGGGGAAACAGATACGCAGTATTTT.

V usage is TRBV7-3 and J usage is TRBJ2-2, with 9 bases identical to TRBD1. V lost 3 bases, J lost 6 bases, and 2 bases stayed unmatched. The germline gives CDR1 SGHTA, CDR2 FQGTGA. The CDR3 length is 14 residues. CDR3 sequence reads: CASSFRQGAGELFF. For the CDR3, the DNA is TGTGCCAGCAGCTTCCGACAGGGGGCCGGGGAGCTGTTTTTT.

The V call is TRBV5-1, the J call TRBJ2-1, with 11 nucleotides matching TRBD1. V shed 4 bases and J 1 base; nucleotides not matched to a gene: 4. The germline CDR1 and CDR2 sequences are SGHRS and YFSETQ. There are 16 residues in the CDR3. CDR3 in DNA: TGCGCCAGCAGCATCGGACAGGGGGCTTCCTACAATGAGCAGTTCTTC. It specifies CASSIGQGASYNEQFF.

The chain uses TRBV7-9 and TRBJ2-7, with 7 bases that match TRBD1. Germline-derived CDR1 and CDR2 are SEHNR and FQNEAQ (reference sequence). The J segment lost 5 bases and the V segment lost 8 bases, leaving 6 bases of the junction unmatched. The CDR3 sequence is 12 residues long. DNA for the CDR3: TGTGCCAGCGGGACAGTGACTAACGAGCAGTACTTC. Amino acid sequence: CASGTVTNEQYF.

This chain joins TRBV5-1 and TRBJ2-3; 9 bases fit TRBD2. The CDR3 runs 14 residues. CDR1 is SGHRS and CDR2 is YFSETQ in the germline V gene. J gave up 6 bases and V 3 bases, and 5 bases lay outside the gene matches. CDR3 nucleotides: TGCGCCAGCAGCTATGGACTAGCGACGGATACGCAGTATTTT. It translates to CASSYGLATDTQYF.

Worth noting for this clone: Other DNA sequences in the same sample also yield this CDR3. This chain links TRBV6-5 with TRBJ1-4, with 9 bases matching TRBD1. The CDR3 extends over 15 amino acids. The germline CDR1 and CDR2 sequences are MNHEY and SVGAGI. J was trimmed by 5 bases and V by 2 bases; bases with no gene match: 3. The CDR3 spells CASSYTTGGNEKLFF. The CDR3 DNA sequence: TGTGCCAGCAGTTACACAACAGGGGGCAATGAAAAACTGTTTTTT.

The rearrangement links TRBV6-5 to TRBJ2-6; D not resolved. The CDR3 is made up of 15 amino acids. Trimming stripped 8 bases from V and 2 bases from J, with 13 bases between. Germline-derived CDR1 and CDR2 are MNHEY and SVGAGI. Here the CDR3 reads CASRPQSAGANVLTF. The CDR3 DNA is TGTGCCAGCCGACCCCAAAGCGCTGGGGCCAACGTCCTGACTTTC.

V and J are TRBV5-4 and TRBJ1-1; D gene uncertain. This CDR3 has 12 amino acids. Germline CDR1 is SGHNT and CDR2 is YYREEE (reference sequence). Trimming removed 5 bases at V and 0 bases at J, with 5 bases between. CDR3 sequence: CASSLLNTEAFF. CDR3 DNA: TGTGCCAGCAGTCTACTGAACACTGAAGCTTTCTTT.

The chain is built from TRBV6-5 and TRBJ1-6; TRBD1 aligns across 9 bases. This CDR3 is 15 amino acids long. Germline CDR1 MNHEY, CDR2 SVGAGI. With V trimmed by 7 bases and J by 7 bases, 8 bases remained unmatched. CDR3: CASNRQGVGNSPLHF. In nucleotides, the CDR3 is TGTGCCAGCAATAGACAGGGGGTGGGAAATTCACCCCTCCACTTT.

This rearrangement joins TRBV27 to TRBJ2-3; weak D call: TRBD2 (7 bases). Germline values: CDR1 MNHEY, CDR2 SMNVEV (reference sequence). The CDR3 covers 12 residues. CDR3 nucleotide sequence: TGTAAAAAGGGGGGGGCCCTCGATACGCAGTATTTT. Amino acids: CKKGGALDTQYF.

This clone was seen many times. The chain couples TRBV7-2 to TRBJ2-3; 7 bases are a match to TRBD2. Germline-derived CDR1 and CDR2 are SGHTA and FQGNSA. CDR3 length: 16 residues. V dropped 5 bases and J dropped 1; count of bases not matched to a gene: 9. In DNA, the CDR3 is TGTGCCAGCAGCGGGGGGAGGCTAGCGGGCACAGATACGCAGTATTTT. As protein: CASSGGRLAGTDTQYF. Looking up the rest from reference TRBV7-2 and TRBJ2-3 gives the full variable domain: GAGVSQSPSNKVTEKGKDVELRCDPISGHTALYWYRQSLGQGLEFLIYFQGNSAPDKSGLPSDRFSAERTGGSVSTLTIQRTQQEDSAVYLCASSGGRLAGTDTQYFGPGTRLTVL.

The chain has TRBV7-2 and TRBJ2-2; no definite D call. With 1 base removed from V and 0 bases from J, the gap between germline ends came to 6 bases. Germline V gives CDR1 SGHTA, CDR2 FQGNSA. The CDR3 totals 15 residues. In nucleotides, the CDR3 is TGTGCCAGCAGCTTAGTCCAGACGAACACCGGGGAGCTGTTTTTT. This sequence encodes CASSLVQTNTGELFF. Complete variable domain (other parts from reference TRBV7-2 and TRBJ2-2): GAGVSQSPSNKVTEKGKDVELRCDPISGHTALYWYRQSLGQGLEFLIYFQGNSAPDKSGLPSDRFSAERTGGSVSTLTIQRTQQEDSAVYLCASSLVQTNTGELFFGEGSRLTVL.